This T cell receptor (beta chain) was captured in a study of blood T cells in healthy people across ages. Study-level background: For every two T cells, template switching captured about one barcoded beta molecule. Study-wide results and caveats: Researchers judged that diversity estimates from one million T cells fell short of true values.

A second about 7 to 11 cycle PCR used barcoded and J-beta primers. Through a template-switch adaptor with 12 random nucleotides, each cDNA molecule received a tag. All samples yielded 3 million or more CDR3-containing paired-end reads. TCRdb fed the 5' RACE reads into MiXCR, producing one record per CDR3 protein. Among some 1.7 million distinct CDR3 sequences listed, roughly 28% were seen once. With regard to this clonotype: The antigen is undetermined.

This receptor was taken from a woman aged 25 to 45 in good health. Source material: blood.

CDR3 in amino acids: CSARPGGSSYNSPLHF. Written as DNA, the CDR3 is TGCAGTGCTAGGCCAGGGGGTAGCTCCTATAATTCACCCCTCCACTTT. The chain joins TRBV20-1 to TRBJ1-6, with 7 positions matching TRBD1. With V trimmed by 3 bases and J by 0 bases, 5 bases remained unmatched. CDR1 and CDR2 from the germline V gene are DFQATT and SNEGSKA (reference sequence). The CDR3 is 16 residues long.